This T cell receptor beta chain was found in a study of human T cells and chemical hapten exposure. Findings and limits, study-wide: The donor cohort had alopecia, so its immune response may not match that of healthy people. Expanded TCRs clustered into significantly more large CDR3 similarity groups than controls, the analysis revealed.

Time point meaning: patch test 2, 6 weeks after DPC sensitization. Treatment defined: therapeutic diphenylcyclopropenone sensitization with weekly scalp DPC. Investigators collected blood before applying each patch test. MiXCR was run by TCRdb on the RACE reads, yielding one entry per CDR3 protein. The sample carries about 81,000 distinct CDR3 sequences, 10% recorded once. The CDR3 loop spans 15 amino acids. V lost 2 bases to trimming and J lost 4 bases, with 9 bases between them. Germline-derived CDR1 and CDR2 are SGHVS and FNYEAQ. This clonotype came up many times. Its target is not known. The clonotype comes from a woman in her twenties or thirties with alopecia areata. Some clones in this sample may be carry-over from other donors' samples. V usage is TRBV7-6 and J usage is TRBJ1-6; D gene uncertain. Sequenced material: whole blood, taken in connection with sensitization to the hapten diphenylcyclopropenone (DPC). Written as DNA, the CDR3 is TGTGCCAGCAGCTTAAATCCAGAATATAATTCACCCCTCCACTTT. This codes for CASSLNPEYNSPLHF.